This T cell receptor (beta chain) was found in a study of identifying expanded T cells in peripheral blood (dated by TCRdb to between 2018 and 2020). Some background on the complete study: Four technical replicates, made by sequencing separate aliquots from the same pool of genomic DNA, were compared pairwise.

V ends up 0 bases short and J 1 base short, with an unmatched junction base count of 1. CDR1 SGHRS and CDR2 YFSETQ were looked up in the germline V gene. Measured from the cysteine to the phenylalanine, the CDR3 is 15 residues long. The DNA shown is the 45-base CDR3, in frame from base 1. Findings and caveats that apply to the study as a whole: The authors expected that biological variance in healthy repertoires might rise further over much longer intervals, such as months to years. Between technical replicates the binomial model flagged about 1.2 differentially abundant clones, whereas over around 2 weeks the binomial model flagged about 15 and over about four weeks approximately 20. Across all healthy donors, variance in clone template counts between roughly 2-week samples was found to increase significantly with total template count. Across all healthy-donor time intervals, the beta-binomial model significantly cut both the number of clones called differentially abundant and the false-positive rate.

TCRbeta CDR3 regions were profiled by bias-controlled multiplex PCR amplification of genomic DNA with the immunoSEQ Assay. The authors' analysis ran thus. To quantify the absolute abundance of each unique TCRbeta CDR3 region, the sequences were collapsed and filtered. Differential abundance was tested with two models: a binomial (Fisher-equivalent) model and a beta-binomial model that adds time-dependent variance fitted from healthy donors. Any clone with fewer than 5 combined templates was excluded, and a clone was called differentially abundant if its Benjamini-Hochberg FDR was below 0.01. Using the form v = (b*log(k)+a)^2, the beta-binomial variance was modeled as a function of the total template count across the two samples. The table was pulled from immuneACCESS by TCRdb, which kept in-frame rearrangements only. Such tables lose some clones; where checked, under half of the loss comes from unresolved V genes, and the rest has no known cause. The V and J calls and clone size come from that table; D and trimming were worked out from the DNA. The sample table contains around 90,000 clones; only one count was recorded for 88% of them. Roughly 4.2% of the sample lies in the top ten.

Concerning this clone: Its antigen is still unknown. Base-call qualities are not available, and no considerably larger clone is one nucleotide away.

During the collection period, no immune events, such as infections, were documented for the healthy donors. To calibrate time-dependent variance in a beta-binomial model of T-cell clone differential abundance, blood repertoires from healthy donors were used as a training cohort. The training cohort included 10 or so healthy donors, of whom 3 were female and 7 were male. The donors were between roughly 29 and 65 years old, with an average age of roughly 40 years. Whole blood, obtained from a commercial supplier, was collected from each healthy donor at three time points spaced around 2 weeks apart. Genomic DNA was extracted from unsorted whole blood for immunosequencing.

The source is a person aged 18 to 75 in good health. Material for sequencing was blood. The chain couples TRBV5-1 to TRBJ1-1, and 9 junction bases match TRBD1. The CDR3 amino acid sequence is: CASSLGGQGNTEAFF. Read as DNA, the sequence is TGCGCCAGCAGCTTGGGGGGACAGGGGAACACTGAAGCTTTCTTT.